These 29 T cell receptor beta chains share one sample of origin, sequenced in a study of Graves' ophthalmopathy and Graves' hyperthyroidism. As the template, RNA transcripts were used to amplify TCR beta CDR3 regions. Following a first-round RT-PCR that used HTBI primers, a second-round multiplex PCR was carried out. Using its own MiXCR run on the multiplex PCR reads, TCRdb lists one record per CDR3 protein. This sample has 350,000 to 450,000 distinct CDR3 sequences, with approximately 20% found just once. Sequenced sample: peripheral blood. The receptor set was obtained from a woman aged 18-29 years with Graves' ophthalmopathy.

This clonotype was counted many times. The chain links TRBV6-5 to TRBJ2-5; no clear D. Trimming left V 0 bases short and J 6 bases short, with 2 bases between. CDR1 MNHEY and CDR2 SVGAGI come from the germline V gene. This CDR3 comprises 11 residues. CDR3 bases: TGTGCCAGCAGTTACTCCCAGACCCAGTACTTC. Its translation: CASSYSQTQYF.

At least ten counts were recorded for this clonotype. The chain carries TRBV9 and TRBJ1-5; D call uncertain. Germline V CDR1 and CDR2: SGDLS, YYNGEE. Trimming took off 4 bases at V and 2 bases at J, with 13 bases between the two ends. There are 15 residues in the CDR3. The CDR3 DNA is TGTGCCAGCAGCCCGTGGGCGACTGGCAATCAGCCCCAGCATTTT. As protein: CASSPWATGNQPQHF.

The sample holds a few counts of this clonotype. The CDR3 sequence: CASSYSTLTIKSTGELFF. The CDR3 coding sequence is TGTGCCAGCAGTTACTCGACCCTAACCATTAAATCCACCGGGGAGCTGTTTTTT. The J gene is TRBJ2-2, the V gene TRBV6-2 or TRBV6-3; D is uncertain. Trimming cost V 0 bases and J 4 bases, with 18 bases left between them. Per the germline V gene, CDR1 is MNHEY and CDR2 is SVGEGT. This CDR3 contains 18 residues.

In DNA, the CDR3 is TGTGCCAGCAGCCAGGGCGGCGGTTACGAGCAGTACTTC. This gives the protein CASSQGGGYEQYF. The chain joins TRBV6-1 to TRBJ2-7; a possible D gene is TRBD1 (5 bases). Germline CDR1 reads MNHNS; CDR2 reads SASEGT. The V end lost 6 bases, the J end lost 4 bases, and 13 bases lay between the germline ends. The CDR3 extends over 13 amino acids.

This clonotype was recorded many times. The rearrangement joins TRBV28 to TRBJ2-7; 11 bases fit TRBD1. The CDR3 is 15 amino acids. J gave up 5 bases and V 6 bases, and 9 bases lay outside the gene matches. From germline, CDR1 is MDHEN and CDR2 SYDVKM. CDR3 bases: TGTGCCAGCAGCCCACCGGGACAGGGGGTAGACGAGCAGTACTTC. This sequence encodes CASSPPGQGVDEQYF.

This clonotype came up many times. The chain has TRBV29-1 and TRBJ2-7, with D hard to call. V was clipped by 6 bases and J by 2 bases, with 8 bases between them. CDR1 is SQVTM, CDR2 ANQGSEA, per germline. CDR3 length equals 11 residues. The CDR3 coding sequence is TGCAGCGTCCTTCTCACCTACGAGCAGTACTTC. Its protein product is CSVLLTYEQYF.

At least ten counts were recorded for this clonotype. The rearrangement uses TRBV6-2 or TRBV6-3 and TRBJ1-5; the D gene is possibly TRBD1 (5 bases). Germline V gives CDR1 MNHEY, CDR2 SVGEGT. Deletions cut 4 bases from V and 6 bases from J, with 13 bases between. The CDR3 is 14 residues long. CDR3 bases: TGTGCCAGCAGTTCGCAGGGTGGAGGTCAGCCCCAGCATTTT. Encoded protein: CASSSQGGGQPQHF.

This clonotype was counted many times. V gene TRBV6-1 combines with J gene TRBJ1-1, with D perhaps TRBD1 (5 bases). CDR1 is MNHNS, CDR2 SASEGT, per germline. V was shortened by 10 bases and J by 1 base, with 13 bases between the two germline ends. The CDR3 has 13 residues. CDR3 bases: TGTGCCACCTCCAGACAGCCGAACACTGAAGCTTTCTTT. Protein: CATSRQPNTEAFF.

This clonotype was counted many times. The chain couples TRBV7-9 to TRBJ1-2, with TRBD1 as a possible D gene (5 bases). V was clipped by 5 bases and J by 7 bases, with 14 bases between them. CDR3 length: 13 amino acids. Germline CDR1 and CDR2: SEHNR and FQNEAQ (reference sequence). This CDR3 reads CASSRDRGLGYTF. CDR3 DNA: TGTGCCAGCAGCCGTGACAGAGGTCTTGGCTACACCTTC.

This clonotype has ten or more counts. The J gene is TRBJ1-1, the V gene TRBV15; 10 bases align to TRBD1. Trimming cost V 1 base and J 2 bases; bases outside gene matches: 7. This CDR3 has 17 residues. Germline assignment: CDR1 LNHNV and CDR2 YYDKDF (reference sequence). The CDR3 DNA is TGTGCCACCAGCAGAGCCAGACAGGGGGCAAGAAACACTGAAGCTTTCTTT. Translating it yields CATSRARQGARNTEAFF.

CDR3 coding DNA: TGCAGTGCTACCCGGGACTGGGGGTCCTACGAGCAGTACTTC. Protein product: CSATRDWGSYEQYF. The rearrangement joins TRBV20-1 to TRBJ2-7; TRBD2 might be the D (6 bases). Trimming left V 4 bases short and J 1 base short, with 14 bases between. Germline CDR1 reads DFQATT; CDR2 reads SNEGSKA (reference sequence). The CDR3 runs to 14 residues.

V usage is TRBV7-2 and J usage is TRBJ1-2; 9 nucleotides align to TRBD1. The V gene's germline CDR1 is SGHTA and CDR2 FQGNSA. CDR3 size: 17 residues. With V trimmed by 0 bases and J by 4 bases, 9 bases remained unmatched. CDR3 sequence (DNA): TGTGCCAGCAGCTTAGCTGGGACAGGGATGAGTATCTATGGCTACACCTTC. Translation gives CASSLAGTGMSIYGYTF.

This chain joins TRBV12-3 or TRBV12-4 and TRBJ1-5, with D perhaps matching TRBD1 (6 bases). The CDR3 runs to 14 residues. The V and J ends lost 4 bases and 2 bases respectively, with 9 bases between them. The CDR3 DNA reads as TGTGCCAGCAGTTCAGGGGAGGGCAATCAGCCCCAGCATTTT. Its translation is CASSSGEGNQPQHF.

This clonotype was observed many times. The CDR3 reads CASSSGAGGETQYF. The CDR3 nucleotides read TGCGCCAGCAGTTCGGGGGCCGGGGGAGAGACCCAGTACTTC. This chain connects TRBV4-1 to TRBJ2-5; D may be TRBD1 or TRBD2 (6 bases each). The length of the CDR3 is 14 residues. Trimming pared 6 bases from V and 4 bases from J, leaving 15 bases between. CDR1 and CDR2 from the germline V gene are MGHRA and YSYEKL.

The count of this clonotype is one. The genes are TRBV15 and TRBJ1-1, with TRBD1 as a possible D gene (6 bases). V gave up 2 bases and J gave up 7 bases, with 11 bases separating them. Germline CDR1 is LNHNV and CDR2 is YYDKDF (reference sequence). This CDR3 is built from 13 residues. CDR3 protein: CATSRRADSEAFF. The CDR3 nucleotides read TGTGCCACCAGCAGACGGGCGGACAGTGAAGCTTTCTTT.

The table lists this clonotype with many counts. The rearrangement uses TRBV20-1 and TRBJ1-6; D is possibly TRBD1 (5 bases). The CDR3 has 19 amino acids. V lost 0 bases and J lost 6, with 24 bases in between. The germline CDR1 and CDR2 sequences are DFQATT and SNEGSKA (reference sequence). Written as DNA, the CDR3 is TGCAGTGCTAGAGAGGTGGGGGGTGCCGCATACTTCAGTAATTCACCCCTCCACTTT. Translated, it gives CSAREVGGAAYFSNSPLHF.

Ten or more counts support this clonotype. The chain employs TRBV5-1 and TRBJ1-5; a weak D match, TRBD1 (5 bases). This CDR3 has 15 amino acids. Deletions cut 1 base from V and 3 bases from J, with 11 bases between. Per the germline V gene, CDR1 is SGHRS and CDR2 is YFSETQ. The CDR3: CASSLFGGYNQPQHF. DNA of the CDR3: TGCGCCAGCAGCTTGTTCGGGGGTTACAATCAGCCCCAGCATTTT. Variable domain in full (rest from reference TRBV5-1 and TRBJ1-5): KAGVTQTPRYLIKTRGQQVTLSCSPISGHRSVSWYQQTPGQGLQFLFEYFSETQRNKGNFPGRFSGRQFSNSRSEMNVSTLELGDSALYLCASSLFGGYNQPQHFGDGTRLSIL.

This clonotype was picked up many times. The V gene is TRBV11-2, the J gene TRBJ2-5; 9 nucleotides match TRBD1. The germline gives CDR1 SGHAT, CDR2 FQNNGV. The CDR3 has 13 residues. V trimming: 5 bases; J trimming: 4 bases; junction bases outside the gene matches: 2. CDR3 sequence: CASSRDRAETQYF. CDR3 sequence (DNA): TGTGCCAGCAGCAGGGACAGGGCAGAGACCCAGTACTTC.

A word on this clonotype: A much larger clone differs from this one at a single base, so this may be a read error. V gene TRBV18 combines with J gene TRBJ1-1, with 7 bases fitting TRBD1. The CDR3 totals 12 residues. Germline V gives CDR1 KGHSH, CDR2 LQKENI. The CDR3 sequence is CARSQPTGRAFF. CDR3 sequence (DNA): TGTGCCAGATCACAACCGACAGGGAGAGCTTTCTTT.

This clonotype was observed at least ten times. The chain is built from TRBV4-1 and TRBJ1-6; no firm D call. Trimming removed 0 bases from V and 17 bases from J, with 14 bases in between. The CDR3 is made up of 13 amino acids. Germline V gene lookup returns CDR1 MGHRA and CDR2 YSYEKL. The CDR3 coding sequence is TGCGCCAGCAGCCAAGATCCCCTGAGAGGGATCCACTTT. Translating it yields CASSQDPLRGIHF.

This clonotype has ten or more counts. J is TRBJ1-2 and V is TRBV6-2 or TRBV6-3; TRBD1 aligns across 7 bases. The CDR3 is 14 residues long. Germline V gene sequence: CDR1 MNHEY, CDR2 SVGEGT. V was pared by 7 bases and J by 5 bases, with 10 bases of the junction left unmatched. The CDR3 DNA follows: TGTGCCAGCAAACTTCAAGGACAGGTTTATGGCTACACCTTC. This codes for CASKLQGQVYGYTF.

This clonotype was counted at least ten times. J is TRBJ2-7 and V is TRBV7-2; the D gene is possibly TRBD2 (5 bases). Trimming stripped 5 bases from V and 3 bases from J, with 11 bases between. Germline V lookup: CDR1 SGHTA, CDR2 FQGNSA. This CDR3 is built from 13 residues. The CDR3 DNA follows: TGTGCCAGCAGCCGCCGGGGTCTCTACGAGCAGTACTTC. It yields the protein CASSRRGLYEQYF.

This clonotype was seen ten or more times. The CDR3 protein is CASSQDFVGGGDSYEQYF. CDR3 DNA: TGCGCCAGCAGCCAAGATTTCGTCGGCGGGGGGGACTCCTACGAGCAGTACTTC. V gene TRBV4-3 combines with J gene TRBJ2-7; TRBD2 aligns across 9 bases. CDR1 and CDR2 from the germline V gene are LGHNA and YSLEER. The CDR3 extends over 18 amino acids. V lost 0 bases, J lost 0 bases, and 9 bases stayed unmatched.

The V gene is TRBV6-1, the J gene TRBJ1-1; no reliable D call. The germline V gene encodes CDR1 MNHNS and CDR2 SASEGT. This CDR3 comprises 12 residues. Trimming pared 7 bases from V and 11 bases from J, leaving 17 bases between. The CDR3 bases are TGTGCCAGCACCTCCTCGCCACTCCACGCTTTCTTT. This codes for CASTSSPLHAFF.

The sample holds many counts of this clonotype. This rearrangement joins TRBV10-3 to TRBJ1-3, with a weak D call TRBD1 (6 bases). V gave up 5 bases and J gave up 4 bases, with 9 bases separating them. The CDR3 extends over 13 amino acids. Germline CDR1 is ENHRY and CDR2 is SYGVKD. CDR3 DNA: TGTGCCATCAGTCAGGGGACAGGAAACACCATATATTTT. Translated: CAISQGTGNTIYF.

Many counts were recorded for this clonotype. J is TRBJ2-7 and V is TRBV6-1; D may match TRBD1 or TRBD2 (5 bases each). CDR1 is MNHNS, CDR2 SASEGT, per germline. The CDR3 is made up of 14 amino acids. V dropped 7 bases and J dropped 2 bases, with 15 bases sitting between them. This CDR3 reads CASNRGEGTYEQYF. The CDR3 nucleotides read TGTGCCAGCAATCGGGGAGAGGGGACCTACGAGCAGTACTTC.

This clonotype was counted many times. The chain recombines TRBV7-6 with TRBJ1-3; TRBD1 matches 9 bases. There are 15 residues in the CDR3. The germline V gene has CDR1 SGHVS and CDR2 FNYEAQ. Losses at the gene ends were 5 bases for V and 7 bases for J; bases not matched to a gene: 9. In nucleotides, the CDR3 is TGTGCCAGCAGCCTTACCGGGACAGGGAGGAACACCATATATTTT. The encoded protein is CASSLTGTGRNTIYF.

This clonotype was counted many times. The gene calls are TRBV11-2 and TRBJ1-1; D ambiguous. Germline CDR1 is SGHAT and CDR2 is FQNNGV. The ends were cut back, 3 bases at V and 4 bases at J, with 9 bases in the middle. CDR3 length: 13 amino acids. The CDR3 region is CASSLVGPTEAFF. The CDR3 DNA sequence: TGTGCCAGCAGCTTGGTGGGTCCCACTGAAGCTTTCTTT.

This clonotype has at least ten counts. The J gene is TRBJ1-1, the V gene TRBV15; 8 bases are a match to TRBD1. The CDR3 loop spans 14 amino acids. Germline lookup yields CDR1 LNHNV and CDR2 YYDKDF (reference sequence). Trimming took 5 bases from V and 2 from J; bases not matched to a gene: 4. The CDR3 nucleotides are TGTGCCACCAGCCAACAGGGGGTAAACACTGAAGCTTTCTTT. Translating it yields CATSQQGVNTEAFF. Complete variable domain (other parts from reference TRBV15 and TRBJ1-1): DAMVIQNPRYQVTQFGKPVTLSCSQTLNHNVMYWYQQKSSQAPKLLFHYYDKDFNNEADTPDNFQSRRPNTSFCFLDIRSPGLGDTAMYLCATSQQGVNTEAFFGQGTRLTVV.